Following are 20 T cell receptor beta chains from one sample sequenced in a study of blood T cell repertoires in COVID-19. The protocol was immunoSEQ multiplex PCR, while the TCRdb copy is restricted to in-frame clones and leaves out a portion. Of approximately 220,000 clones in the sample, about 86% were seen once. Sequenced input: peripheral blood. These receptors all come from a woman aged 30 to 39 who had recovered from COVID-19.

The chain recombines TRBV25-1 with TRBJ2-7; D may be TRBD1 (6 bases). The CDR3 is 14 residues long. Trimming shortened V by 6 bases and J by 2 bases, and 14 bases separated the two germline ends. Per the germline V gene, CDR1 is MGHDK and CDR2 is SYGVNS. CDR3 region: CASRADRFTYEQYF. Here the CDR3 DNA reads TGTGCCAGCAGGGCCGACAGGTTCACCTACGAGCAGTACTTC.

The chain carries TRBV9 and TRBJ2-2, with unresolved D. Trimming shortened V by 5 bases and J by 1 base, and 9 bases separated the two germline ends. CDR3 length equals 14 residues. Germline V gene lookup returns CDR1 SGDLS and CDR2 YYNGEE. CDR3 coding DNA: TGTGCCAGCAGTATTTCGGGGAACACCGGGGAGCTGTTTTTT. Translating gives CASSISGNTGELFF.

This chain uses TRBV10-3 with TRBJ2-6; TRBD2 might be the D (7 bases). The CDR3 length is 18 residues. The V and J ends lost 4 bases and 7 bases respectively, with 23 bases between them. CDR1 and CDR2 (germline): ENHRY, SYGVKD. CDR3 sequence: CAISASGAGRGVANVLTF. Written as DNA, the CDR3 is TGTGCCATCAGTGCCTCGGGGGCAGGGAGGGGGGTAGCCAACGTCCTGACTTTC.

The chain carries TRBV19 and TRBJ2-2; TRBD1 matches 9 bases. The V segment lost 5 bases and the J segment 4 bases; nucleotides outside the gene matches: 11. This CDR3 spans 17 amino acids. Germline values: CDR1 LNHDA, CDR2 SQIVND (reference sequence). In nucleotides, the CDR3 is TGTGCCAGTAGTCGGGGGGTGGGACAGGGCACCACCGGGGAGCTGTTTTTT. Its protein is CASSRGVGQGTTGELFF.

The rearrangement links TRBV2 to TRBJ2-7, with 7 bases fitting TRBD2. V lost 6 bases and J lost 6; bases outside the gene matches: 11. CDR1 SNHLY and CDR2 FYNNEI come from the germline V gene. This CDR3 is 14 amino acids long. The CDR3 sequence: CASRQAGWDAEQYF. CDR3 DNA: TGTGCCAGCAGACAAGCGGGGTGGGACGCCGAGCAGTACTTC.

The chain combines TRBV28 with TRBJ2-3; TRBD2 matches at 15 bases. V lost 4 bases, J lost 1 base, and 3 bases stayed unmatched. Germline CDR1 and CDR2: MDHEN and SYDVKM. The CDR3 sequence is 17 residues long. The CDR3 reads CASSWTSGRAGTDTQYF. CDR3 in DNA: TGTGCCAGCAGTTGGACTAGCGGGAGGGCCGGCACAGATACGCAGTATTTT.

This chain joins TRBV29-1 and TRBJ1-2; unclear D gene. V was shortened by 2 bases and J by 4 bases, with 8 bases between the two germline ends. Germline V gene lookup returns CDR1 SQVTM and CDR2 ANQGSEA. This CDR3 comprises 12 residues. CDR3 in DNA: TGCAGCGTTGAAAGGCACAGCTATGGCTACACCTTC. It specifies CSVERHSYGYTF.

The CDR3 sequence: CASSRLAVNEQFF. Written as DNA, the CDR3 is TGCGCCAGCAGCCGCTTAGCTGTCAATGAGCAGTTCTTC. The rearrangement uses TRBV4-1 and TRBJ2-1, with D hard to call. There are 13 residues in the CDR3. Germline V lookup: CDR1 MGHRA, CDR2 YSYEKL. Trimming left V 4 bases short and J 6 bases short, with 10 bases between.

There are a few counts of this clone. The CDR3 bases are TGTGCCAGCAGCCCGAGTTGGAGGGGCCGCGCGTTGAACACTGAAGCTTTCTTT. Protein product: CASSPSWRGRALNTEAFF. The rearrangement links TRBV3-1 (or the pseudogene TRBV3-2) to TRBJ1-1; a possible D gene is TRBD1 (5 bases). Germline CDR1 LGHDT, CDR2 YNNKEL (reference sequence). CDR3 length: 18 residues. V shed 4 bases and J shed 0 bases, with 21 bases lying between them.

The rearrangement joins TRBV5-1 to TRBJ1-1; D might be TRBD1 (6 bases). The CDR3 is made up of 18 amino acids. Trimming removed 0 bases at V and 3 bases at J, with 21 bases between. Looked up from germline, CDR1 is SGHRS and CDR2 is YFSETQ. CDR3 in amino acids: CASSLELRQTGSDTEAFF. The CDR3 DNA is TGCGCCAGCAGCTTGGAATTGAGACAGACAGGCTCGGACACTGAAGCTTTCTTT.

This CDR3 reads CASSRGLIYNEQFF. The CDR3, as DNA: TGTGCCAGCAGCAGGGGACTAATATACAATGAGCAGTTCTTC. J is TRBJ2-1 and V is TRBV9, with 7 bases identical to TRBD2. J lost 4 bases, V lost 4 bases, and 5 bases had no gene match. Looked up from germline, CDR1 is SGDLS and CDR2 is YYNGEE. The CDR3 extends over 14 amino acids.

The V and J genes are TRBV15 and TRBJ1-2; 12 bases map to TRBD1. The CDR3 length is 19 residues. V trimming: 5 bases; J trimming: 4 bases; junction bases outside the gene matches: 17. Germline V lookup: CDR1 LNHNV, CDR2 YYDKDF (reference sequence). The CDR3 loop is CATSDPALRGTGGFYGYTF. The CDR3 region has the DNA TGTGCCACCAGCGATCCTGCCCTTAGAGGGACAGGGGGCTTCTATGGCTACACCTTC.

This chain connects TRBV6-1 to TRBJ2-6; tentatively, D is TRBD1 (6 bases). This CDR3 spans 15 amino acids. V lost 2 bases to trimming and J lost 1 base, with 6 bases between them. Germline values: CDR1 MNHNS, CDR2 SASEGT. The DNA for the CDR3 is TGTGCCAGCAGTGAACAGGGGTCTGGGGCCAACGTCCTGACTTTC. It is translated as CASSEQGSGANVLTF.

The gene calls are TRBV2 and TRBJ2-7; TRBD2 aligns across 7 bases. Germline V gene data show CDR1 as SNHLY and CDR2 as FYNNEI. V shed 6 bases, J shed 1 base, and the junction held 12 bases outside the gene matches. The CDR3 is 16 residues long. The chain's CDR3 is CASRGLRRGGSYEQYF. CDR3 sequence (DNA): TGTGCCAGCAGAGGGTTGAGGAGGGGAGGGTCCTACGAGCAGTACTTC.

Of note for this clone: The sample has other DNA sequences that encode this CDR3 too. The chain employs TRBV27 and TRBJ1-2; 8 nucleotides line up with TRBD1. Trimming removed 3 bases from V and 8 bases from J; junction bases left unmatched: 5. This CDR3 contains 13 residues. Germline V gene data show CDR1 as MNHEY and CDR2 as SMNVEV (reference sequence). CDR3 protein: CASSFGQGDGYTF. The CDR3 DNA reads as TGTGCCAGCAGTTTCGGACAGGGTGACGGCTACACCTTC.

The chain has TRBV11-3 and TRBJ2-1, with 9 bases matching TRBD2. The CDR3 is 18 amino acids. The junction had 10 bases not matched to a gene; V was cut back by 2 bases and J by 2 bases. Germline CDR1 reads SGHNT; CDR2 reads YENEEA. The CDR3 bases are TGTGCCAGCAGCTTAAGGGGGGCCAGCGGGAGGCCCTACAATGAGCAGTTCTTC. It codes for CASSLRGASGRPYNEQFF. Variable domain in full (rest from reference TRBV11-3 and TRBJ2-1): EAGVVQSPRYKIIEKKQPVAFWCNPISGHNTLYWYLQNLGQGPELLIRYENEEAVDDSQLPKDRFSAERLKGVDSTLKIQPAELGDSAVYLCASSLRGASGRPYNEQFFGPGTRLTVL.

The DNA for the CDR3 is TGTGCCAGCAGCTCCCGGACAGGGGGCCTGGGGGAGCTGTTTTTT. Translated, it gives CASSSRTGGLGELFF. The rearrangement joins TRBV5-5 to TRBJ2-2; 11 nucleotides line up with TRBD1. The CDR3 has 15 residues. In germline, CDR1 is SGHKS, CDR2 YYEKEE (reference sequence). The junction had 6 bases not matched to a gene; V was cut back by 3 bases and J by 8 bases. The variable domain in full, with the rest retrieved from reference TRBV5-5 and TRBJ2-2, is DAGVTQSPTHLIKTRGQQVTLRCSPISGHKSVSWYQQVLGQGPQFIFQYYEKEERGRGNFPDRFSARQFPNYSSELNVNALLLGDSALYLCASSSRTGGLGELFFGEGSRLTVL.

The chain recombines TRBV19 with TRBJ1-5; D is unresolved. Germline V lookup: CDR1 LNHDA, CDR2 SQIVND (reference sequence). There are 16 residues in the CDR3. Between the trimmed V and J ends, which lost 0 bases and 0 bases, there was a span of 9 bases. CDR3 sequence reads: CASSIEAGYSNQPQHF. As DNA, the CDR3 is TGTGCCAGTAGTATAGAAGCAGGCTATAGCAATCAGCCCCAGCATTTT. Looking up the rest from reference TRBV19 and TRBJ1-5 gives the full variable domain: DGGITQSPKYLFRKEGQNVTLSCEQNLNHDAMYWYRQDPGQGLRLIYYSQIVNDFQKGDIAEGYSVSREKKESFPLTVTSAQKNPTAFYLCASSIEAGYSNQPQHFGDGTRLSIL.

This rearrangement joins TRBV28 to TRBJ1-5, with a tentative D call TRBD1 (5 bases). The CDR3 spans 15 residues. Trimming pared 3 bases from V and 11 bases from J, leaving 20 bases between. Germline values: CDR1 MDHEN, CDR2 SYDVKM. The CDR3 sequence is CASSFRQPAWGAQHF. In DNA, the CDR3 is TGTGCCAGCAGTTTTAGGCAGCCAGCCTGGGGGGCCCAGCATTTT. Filled out from reference TRBV28 and TRBJ1-5, the complete variable domain reads DVKVTQSSRYLVKRTGEKVFLECVQDMDHENMFWYRQDPGLGLRLIYFSYDVKMKEKGDIPEGYSVSREKKERFSLILESASTNQTSMYLCASSFRQPAWGAQHFGDGTRLSIL.

J is TRBJ1-2 and V is TRBV6-1, with D unclear. Trimming took 1 base from V and 2 from J, leaving 11 bases between them. Germline V gene data show CDR1 as MNHNS and CDR2 as SASEGT. This CDR3 comprises 15 residues. CDR3 coding DNA: TGTGCCAGCAGTGAAGGGTCAGGCCGAAACTATGGCTACACCTTC. Translated: CASSEGSGRNYGYTF.